This T cell receptor beta chain was sequenced during a study of cytomegalovirus exposure and HLA in healthy donors. A remark on this clone: Its antigen remains unidentified.

The V gene's germline CDR1 is SGHAT and CDR2 FQNNGV. V dropped 1 base and J dropped 5; count of bases not matched to a gene: 8. CDR3 length equals 16 residues. Profiling relied on immunoSEQ multiplex PCR, and the TCRdb table lists in-frame clones only, not all of them. Here the sample spans about 84,000 clones, about nine tenths being singletons. Study findings and constraints: A few chains tied to CMV proved CMV antigen-specific in vitro. The classifier reportedly diagnosed cytomegalovirus status with high sensitivity and specificity.

Sequencing was carried out using PBMCs. This chain uses TRBV11-2 with TRBJ2-5, with TRBD2 matching 9 bases. The TCR sequence derives from a man aged 25-45 years in good health and CMV-seronegative. CDR3 nucleotide sequence: TGTGCCAGCAGCTTAGTGGGTAGCGGGAGTGGTGAGACCCAGTACTTC. Translating gives CASSLVGSGSGETQYF.